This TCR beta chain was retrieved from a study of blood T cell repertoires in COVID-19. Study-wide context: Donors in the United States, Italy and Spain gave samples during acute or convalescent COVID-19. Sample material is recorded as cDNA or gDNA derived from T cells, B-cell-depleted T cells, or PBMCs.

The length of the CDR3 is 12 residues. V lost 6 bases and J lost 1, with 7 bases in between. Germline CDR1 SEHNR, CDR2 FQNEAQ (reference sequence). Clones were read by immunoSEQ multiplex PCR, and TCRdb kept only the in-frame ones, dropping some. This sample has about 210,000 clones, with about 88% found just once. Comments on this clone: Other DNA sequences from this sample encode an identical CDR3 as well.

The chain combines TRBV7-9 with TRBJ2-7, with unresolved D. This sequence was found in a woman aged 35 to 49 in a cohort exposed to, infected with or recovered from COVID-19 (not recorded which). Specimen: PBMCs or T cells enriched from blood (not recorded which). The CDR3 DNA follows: TGTGCCAGCAGTTTAACATCCTACGAGCAGTACTTC. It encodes CASSLTSYEQYF.